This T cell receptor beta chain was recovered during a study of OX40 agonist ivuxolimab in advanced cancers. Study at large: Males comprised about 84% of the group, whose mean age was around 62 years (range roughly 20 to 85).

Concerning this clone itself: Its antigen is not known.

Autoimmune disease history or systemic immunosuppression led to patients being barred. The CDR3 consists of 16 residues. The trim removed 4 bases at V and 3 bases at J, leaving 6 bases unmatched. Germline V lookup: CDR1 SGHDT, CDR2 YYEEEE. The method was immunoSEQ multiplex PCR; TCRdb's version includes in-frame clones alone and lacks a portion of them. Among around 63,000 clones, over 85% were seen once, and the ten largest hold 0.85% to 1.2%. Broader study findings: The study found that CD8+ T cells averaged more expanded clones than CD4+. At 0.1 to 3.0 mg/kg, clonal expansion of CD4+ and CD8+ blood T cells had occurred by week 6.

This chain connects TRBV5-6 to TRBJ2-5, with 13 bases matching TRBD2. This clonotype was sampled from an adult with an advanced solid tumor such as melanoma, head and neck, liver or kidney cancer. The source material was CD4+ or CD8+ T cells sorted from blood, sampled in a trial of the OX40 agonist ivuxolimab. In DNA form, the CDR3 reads TGTGCCAGCAGCGGAGGACTAGCGGGGGCCGAAGAGACCCAGTACTTC. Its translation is CASSGGLAGAEETQYF.